The TCR beta chain described here comes from a study of cytomegalovirus exposure and HLA in healthy donors. Findings and caveats of the study: TCR beta chains numbering more than 150 were designated cytomegalovirus-associated. Earlier analysis found most TCR beta V segments productive about 87% or about 30% of the time.

PCR used 60 Vbeta primers and 13 Jbeta primers. The repertoire was sequenced with immunoSEQ multiplex PCR; TCRdb's copy has only in-frame clones and lacks some. The sample lists about 120,000 clones; under 85% were seen once. About this clone itself: Its antigen is unidentified.

The CDR3 extends over 17 amino acids. Trimming removed 0 bases from V and 2 bases from J; junction bases left unmatched: 9. Per germline, CDR1 MGHRA and CDR2 YSYEKL. The source of this sequence is a man aged 18 to 30 in good health and CMV-seropositive. The gene calls are TRBV4-1 and TRBJ2-5, with 7 nucleotides matching TRBD1. The specimen was PBMCs. The CDR3 region has the DNA TGCGCCAGCAGCCAAGACCTGACAGGGAAGGGGCAAGAGACCCAGTACTTC. This translates into CASSQDLTGKGQETQYF.